The T cell receptor (beta chain) under discussion was sequenced for a study of cytomegalovirus exposure and HLA in healthy donors. Overall study results and limits: Rarity marked most TCR sequences, yet some public TCRs occurred in many donors. Cytomegalovirus association was listed for 150 to 200 TCR beta chains.

Notes on this clone: Its antigen is undetermined.

The PCR was carried out with 60 Vbeta primers and 13 Jbeta primers. Measured with immunoSEQ multiplex PCR; TCRdb has only the in-frame clones, and not every one. The sample has 110,000 to 150,000 clones, less than 85% seen once. The length of the CDR3 is 13 residues. V lost 6 bases and J 7 bases, leaving 15 bases between the germline ends. The germline gives CDR1 ENHRY, CDR2 SYGVKD. The sequencing input was PBMCs. The receptor's source is a man between 18 and 29 years old in good health and CMV-seropositive. The chain is built from TRBV10-3 and TRBJ1-1, with D maybe TRBD1 (6 bases). The CDR3 sequence: CAIRPRQVDEAFF. DNA for the CDR3: TGTGCCATCAGACCCAGACAGGTAGATGAAGCTTTCTTT.